The 3 T cell receptor beta chains reported below all come from one sample, sequenced in a study of blood T cells in healthy people across ages (dated by TCRdb to between 2014 and 2017). Library construction relied on 5' RACE. TCRdb lists the instrument as Illumina HiSeq 2500. A second PCR of roughly 7 to 12 cycles was performed with a sample-barcoded 5' primer and a J-beta primer mix. Using fastp trimming at Q25 and MiXCR clonotype assembly, TCRdb reanalyzed the public sequencing data and kept in-frame beta chains. A single entry per CDR3 protein holds the most common genes and DNA from its merged rows. The sample table contains 600,000 to 850,000 distinct CDR3 sequences; only one count was recorded for roughly 43% of them. The ten biggest clones cover around a fifth of the sample. The specimen was blood. These receptors originate from a woman aged 55-75 years in good health.

This clonotype was seen ten or more times. The rearrangement uses TRBV5-1 and TRBJ1-5, with D maybe TRBD1 (6 bases). V lost 4 bases, J lost 8 bases, and 13 bases lay in between. The CDR3 is 13 residues long. The V gene's germline CDR1 is SGHRS and CDR2 YFSETQ. The CDR3 here is CASSTTGKEPQHF. Written as DNA, the CDR3 is TGCGCCAGCAGCACCACAGGGAAGGAGCCCCAGCATTTT. The variable domain in full, with the rest retrieved from reference TRBV5-1 and TRBJ1-5, is KAGVTQTPRYLIKTRGQQVTLSCSPISGHRSVSWYQQTPGQGLQFLFEYFSETQRNKGNFPGRFSGRQFSNSRSEMNVSTLELGDSALYLCASSTTGKEPQHFGDGTRLSIL.

The gene calls are TRBV7-2 and TRBJ1-2, with 7 positions matching TRBD1. This CDR3 comprises 14 residues. From germline, CDR1 is SGHTA and CDR2 FQGNSA. With 5 bases clipped from V and 5 bases from J, the junction kept 8 bases outside the gene matches. Here the CDR3 reads CASSGQVQRYGYTF. The CDR3 nucleotides read TGTGCCAGCAGCGGACAGGTTCAACGGTATGGCTACACCTTC. The entire variable domain, with the rest obtained from reference TRBV7-2 and TRBJ1-2, is as follows: GAGVSQSPSNKVTEKGKDVELRCDPISGHTALYWYRQSLGQGLEFLIYFQGNSAPDKSGLPSDRFSAERTGGSVSTLTIQRTQQEDSAVYLCASSGQVQRYGYTFGSGTRLTVV.

There are a few counts of this clonotype. The rearrangement joins TRBV4-3 to TRBJ2-1, with a possible D match to TRBD1 (6 bases). The germline gives CDR1 LGHNA, CDR2 YSLEER. The germline V and J ends were trimmed by 4 bases and 8 bases, with 18 bases remaining between them. The CDR3 sequence is 15 residues long. The CDR3 sequence: CASSLWITGSYEQFF. The CDR3 DNA reads TGCGCCAGCAGCCTCTGGATTACAGGGTCGTATGAGCAGTTCTTC.